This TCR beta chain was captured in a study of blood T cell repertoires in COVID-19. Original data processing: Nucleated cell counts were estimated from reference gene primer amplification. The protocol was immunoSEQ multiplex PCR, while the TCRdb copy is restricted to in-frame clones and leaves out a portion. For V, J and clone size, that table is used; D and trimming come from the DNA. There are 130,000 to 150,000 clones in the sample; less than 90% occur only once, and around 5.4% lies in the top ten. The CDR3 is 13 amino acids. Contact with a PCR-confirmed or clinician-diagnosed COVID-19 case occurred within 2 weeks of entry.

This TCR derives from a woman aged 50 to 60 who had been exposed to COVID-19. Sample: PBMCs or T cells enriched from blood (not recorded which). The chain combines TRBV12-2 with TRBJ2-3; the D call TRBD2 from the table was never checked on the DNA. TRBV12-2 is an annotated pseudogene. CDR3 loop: CASYGKVNYTQYF. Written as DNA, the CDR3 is TGTGCAAGTTACGGGAAGGTGAATTATACGCAGTATTTT.